The clone carrying this T cell receptor beta chain turned up a few times. This sample was taken from a study of PD-L1 blockade in urothelial cancer. Study information: About 90% of the 29 patients were males with bladder-origin urothelial cancer. Blood analysis occurred 3 weeks (second dose) and 6 weeks after treatment start.

Profiling relied on immunoSEQ multiplex PCR, and the TCRdb table lists in-frame clones only, not all of them. The table shows tens of thousands of clones, with more than 85% occurring only once. V dropped 0 bases and J dropped 5 bases, with 8 bases sitting between them. This CDR3 comprises 13 residues. Germline assignment: CDR1 SGHKS and CDR2 YYEKEE (reference sequence). This chain connects TRBV5-5 to TRBJ1-2, with a tentative D call TRBD1 (5 bases). The clonotype comes from a man aged 55 to 70 with urothelial cancer. The material was PBMCs, obtained around atezolizumab (anti-PD-L1) treatment. CDR3 region: CASSLGQTYGYTF. Written as DNA, the CDR3 is TGTGCCAGCAGCTTGGGACAGACTTATGGCTACACCTTC.